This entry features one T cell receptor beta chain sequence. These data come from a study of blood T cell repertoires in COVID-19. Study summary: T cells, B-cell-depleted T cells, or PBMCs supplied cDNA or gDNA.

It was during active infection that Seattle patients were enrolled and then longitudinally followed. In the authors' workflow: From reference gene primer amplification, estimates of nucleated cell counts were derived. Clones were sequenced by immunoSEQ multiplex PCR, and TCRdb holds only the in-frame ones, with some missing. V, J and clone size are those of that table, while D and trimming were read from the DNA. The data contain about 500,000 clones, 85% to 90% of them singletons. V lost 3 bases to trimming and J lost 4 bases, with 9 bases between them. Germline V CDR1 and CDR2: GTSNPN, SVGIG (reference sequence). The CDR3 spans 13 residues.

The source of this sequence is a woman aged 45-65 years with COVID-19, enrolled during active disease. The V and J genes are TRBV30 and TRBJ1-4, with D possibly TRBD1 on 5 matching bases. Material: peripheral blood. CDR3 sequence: CAWRRQFNEKLFF. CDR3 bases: TGTGCCTGGAGGAGACAGTTTAATGAAAAACTGTTTTTT.